Each of the 32 T cell receptor beta chains below was sequenced from the same sample in a study of T cell changes during pregnancy in multiple sclerosis (dated by TCRdb to about 2019). The library came from the immunoSEQ multiplex PCR assay. TCRdb retrieved this table from immuneACCESS and kept in-frame rearrangements only. Not all clones are present; in checked studies, unresolved V genes account for under half, and no reason is known for the remainder. The sample table holds 41,000 or so clones, of which 80% to 90% were seen once. The ten largest clones take up under 0.7% of the sample. The specimen was CD4+ T cells from peripheral blood mononuclear cells, collected in the first trimester of pregnancy. The receptor source for this set is a female donor with multiple sclerosis, enrolled in a pregnancy study.

The chain recombines TRBV19 with TRBJ2-7; 13 bases line up with TRBD2. The CDR3 runs 13 residues. Per the germline V gene, CDR1 is LNHDA and CDR2 is SQIVND (reference sequence). J was trimmed by 7 bases and V by 6 bases; bases with no gene match: 3. This CDR3 is CASRATSGREQYF. The CDR3 DNA is TGTGCCAGTAGGGCGACTAGCGGGAGGGAGCAGTACTTC. The entire variable domain, with the rest obtained from reference TRBV19 and TRBJ2-7, is as follows: DGGITQSPKYLFRKEGQNVTLSCEQNLNHDAMYWYRQDPGQGLRLIYYSQIVNDFQKGDIAEGYSVSREKKESFPLTVTSAQKNPTAFYLCASRATSGREQYFGPGTRLTVT.

This chain connects TRBV6-6 to TRBJ1-5; possible D gene TRBD1, 6 bases. V lost 2 bases and J 0 bases, leaving 8 bases between the germline ends. The length of the CDR3 is 15 residues. Germline-derived CDR1 and CDR2 are MNHNY and SVGAGI (reference sequence). This CDR3 is CASSYRGASNQPQHF. Here the CDR3 DNA reads TGTGCCAGCAGTTACCGGGGGGCTAGCAATCAGCCCCAGCATTTT.

This sequence joins TRBV30 and TRBJ1-4, with 10 bases lining up with TRBD1. The J segment lost 5 bases and the V segment lost 2 bases, leaving 2 bases of the junction unmatched. Germline assignment: CDR1 GTSNPN and CDR2 SVGIG (reference sequence). The CDR3 runs to 14 residues. The CDR3 DNA reads as TGTGCCTGGAGTAAGGACAGGGGGAATGAAAAACTGTTTTTT. The encoded protein is CAWSKDRGNEKLFF.

The V call is TRBV6-5, the J call TRBJ2-4; TRBD1 matches 9 bases. CDR1 and CDR2 from the germline V gene are MNHEY and SVGAGI. V shed 6 bases, J shed 4 bases, and the junction held 7 bases outside the gene matches. The CDR3 has 15 residues. DNA of the CDR3: TGTGCCAGCAGCTCCCGGGGACAGGGAAAAAACATTCAGTACTTC. Translated, it gives CASSSRGQGKNIQYF.

This chain uses TRBV18 with TRBJ2-7; 7 nucleotides align to TRBD2. J gave up 5 bases and V 6 bases, and 13 bases lay outside the gene matches. CDR3 length equals 15 residues. Germline V gene sequence: CDR1 KGHSH, CDR2 LQKENI. The CDR3 protein is CASSVGGAGVDEQYF. CDR3 nucleotide sequence: TGTGCCAGCTCCGTTGGTGGGGCGGGAGTTGACGAGCAGTACTTC.

J is TRBJ2-6 and V is TRBV5-6; D possibly corresponds to TRBD1 (6 bases). This CDR3 contains 17 residues. Germline V lookup: CDR1 SGHDT, CDR2 YYEEEE. Trimming shortened V by 3 bases and J by 1 base, and 14 bases separated the two germline ends. For the CDR3, the DNA is TGTGCCAGCAGCTCCCCCGGGACACCTTCTGGGGCCAACGTCCTGACTTTC. Translating it yields CASSSPGTPSGANVLTF.

The V gene is TRBV15, the J gene TRBJ2-2; weak D call: TRBD1 (6 bases). The V end lost 0 bases, the J end lost 9 bases, and 17 bases lay between the germline ends. The germline V gene has CDR1 LNHNV and CDR2 YYDKDF (reference sequence). CDR3 length equals 16 residues. The CDR3 DNA reads TGTGCCACCAGCAGAGATGTATTGGACAGTACCCGGGAGCTGTTTTTT. Amino acids: CATSRDVLDSTRELFF.

This clone occurred once. This sequence joins TRBV28 and TRBJ1-5, with 10 positions matching TRBD1. The CDR3 is made up of 16 amino acids. The V gene's germline CDR1 is MDHEN and CDR2 SYDVKM. V shed 2 bases and J 6 bases; nucleotides not matched to a gene: 7. The CDR3 DNA follows: TGTGCCAGCAGTTTAGGCGACAGGGGGCTGGGTCAGCCCCAGCATTTT. This sequence encodes CASSLGDRGLGQPQHF. The entire variable domain, with the rest obtained from reference TRBV28 and TRBJ1-5, is as follows: DVKVTQSSRYLVKRTGEKVFLECVQDMDHENMFWYRQDPGLGLRLIYFSYDVKMKEKGDIPEGYSVSREKKERFSLILESASTNQTSMYLCASSLGDRGLGQPQHFGDGTRLSIL.

The gene calls are TRBV7-9 and TRBJ1-2, with D perhaps TRBD1 (6 bases). Germline CDR1 and CDR2: SEHNR and FQNEAQ (reference sequence). The V end lost 5 bases, the J end lost 7 bases, and 8 bases lay between the germline ends. This CDR3 is built from 11 residues. The CDR3 sequence: CASSQTGGYTF. The CDR3 nucleotides read TGTGCCAGCAGCCAGACAGGTGGCTACACCTTC.

The chain recombines TRBV27 with TRBJ2-7, with D tentatively TRBD2 (6 bases). The CDR3 length is 14 residues. Deletions cut 7 bases from V and 5 bases from J, with 18 bases between. The germline V gene has CDR1 MNHEY and CDR2 SMNVEV (reference sequence). The CDR3 sequence: CASNRRAGFDEQYF. The CDR3, as DNA: TGTGCCAGCAACAGGAGGGCCGGTTTCGACGAGCAGTACTTC.

This chain joins TRBV2 and TRBJ2-7, with D maybe TRBD2 (6 bases). CDR3 length: 13 amino acids. CDR1 is SNHLY, CDR2 FYNNEI, per germline. Trimming shortened V by 7 bases and J by 2 bases, and 12 bases separated the two germline ends. The CDR3 here is CASMATGAYEQYF. The DNA of the CDR3 is TGTGCCAGCATGGCGACGGGGGCCTACGAGCAGTACTTC. Variable domain in full (rest from reference TRBV2 and TRBJ2-7): EPEVTQTPSHQVTQMGQEVILRCVPISNHLYFYWYRQILGQKVEFLVSFYNNEISEKSEIFDDQFSVERPDGSNFTLKIRSTKLEDSAMYFCASMATGAYEQYFGPGTRLTVT.

The chain couples TRBV4-1 to TRBJ2-6; 7 bases align to TRBD1. With V trimmed by 3 bases and J by 9 bases, 8 bases remained unmatched. Germline CDR1 is MGHRA and CDR2 is YSYEKL. This CDR3 region has 15 residues. The CDR3 loop reads CASSHGQVSNNVLTF. The CDR3 DNA follows: TGCGCCAGCAGCCATGGACAGGTTTCTAACAACGTCCTGACTTTC.

This clone came up once. The chain couples TRBV6-1 to TRBJ2-2, with TRBD2 matching 8 bases. V gave up 10 bases and J gave up 6 bases; unmatched junction bases: 4. CDR1 MNHNS and CDR2 SASEGT come from the germline V gene. The CDR3 is 12 residues long. The CDR3 sequence: CATEGLAGELFF. The CDR3 DNA follows: TGTGCCACCGAGGGACTAGCCGGGGAGCTGTTTTTT.

The chain couples TRBV19 to TRBJ2-1, with 9 nucleotides matching TRBD1. Germline V lookup: CDR1 LNHDA, CDR2 SQIVND (reference sequence). Trimming removed 3 bases from V and 9 bases from J; junction bases left unmatched: 9. The CDR3 is 15 residues long. The CDR3 reads CASSIQRTGDGEQFF. The CDR3 DNA reads as TGTGCCAGTAGTATCCAAAGGACAGGGGACGGTGAGCAGTTCTTC.

This clone was seen only once. The J gene is TRBJ2-3, the V gene TRBV7-2; 7 bases align to TRBD2. The CDR3 runs 16 residues. V trimming: 5 bases; J trimming: 7 bases; junction bases outside the gene matches: 15. CDR1 is SGHTA, CDR2 FQGNSA, per germline. The chain's CDR3 is CASSPLGAGEANTQYF. The CDR3, as DNA: TGTGCCAGCAGCCCGTTGGGCGCGGGAGAGGCAAATACGCAGTATTTT.

The chain carries TRBV5-1 and TRBJ2-1; TRBD2 matches at 7 bases. Looked up from germline, CDR1 is SGHRS and CDR2 is YFSETQ. V dropped 4 bases and J dropped 7; count of bases not matched to a gene: 8. There are 14 residues in the CDR3. The DNA of the CDR3 is TGCGCCAGCAGCCCAAGCGGGGAACGGAATGAGCAGTTCTTC. Encoded protein: CASSPSGERNEQFF.

The CDR3 reads CASSSILPGVSGANVLTF. The CDR3 DNA sequence: TGTGCCAGCAGCTCAATACTCCCCGGGGTCTCTGGGGCCAACGTCCTGACTTTC. The rearrangement links TRBV11-1 to TRBJ2-6; TRBD2 might be the D (5 bases). The V end lost 4 bases, the J end lost 0 bases, and 16 bases lay between the germline ends. This CDR3 contains 18 residues. CDR1 is SGHAT and CDR2 is FQDESV in the germline V gene (reference sequence).

The V call is TRBV6-6, the J call TRBJ2-5; 12 bases match TRBD1. J was trimmed by 5 bases and V by 5 bases; bases with no gene match: 9. The CDR3 has 16 residues. Germline CDR1 and CDR2: MNHNY and SVGAGI (reference sequence). CDR3 sequence: CASSPLGQGARETQYF. The CDR3 bases are TGTGCCAGCAGTCCCCTGGGACAGGGGGCGAGGGAGACCCAGTACTTC.

The chain combines TRBV28 with TRBJ2-1; the match to TRBD1 covers 8 bases. This CDR3 has 14 amino acids. After removal of 8 bases from V and 6 bases from J, the junction contained 9 bases not matched to a gene. CDR1 and CDR2 (germline): MDHEN, SYDVKM. In DNA, the CDR3 is TGTGCCAGCGGTCCCGGGACAGGATCCAATGAGCAGTTCTTC. It specifies CASGPGTGSNEQFF.

V is TRBV28 and J is TRBJ2-1, with 7 bases lining up with TRBD2. V lost 5 bases and J lost 12; bases outside the gene matches: 7. The CDR3 loop spans 12 amino acids. Looked up from germline, CDR1 is MDHEN and CDR2 is SYDVKM. DNA for the CDR3: TGTGCCAGCAGTCTGGTCAGCGGGATGCAGTTCTTC. It specifies CASSLVSGMQFF.

CDR3 coding DNA: TGTGCCACGAGGGATCCACAGACCCAGTACTTC. It encodes CATRDPQTQYF. The chain joins TRBV28 to TRBJ2-5; D is perhaps TRBD2 (5 bases). Trimming pared 10 bases from V and 6 bases from J, leaving 12 bases between. The CDR3 is 11 residues long. Germline CDR1 MDHEN, CDR2 SYDVKM.

V and J are TRBV29-1 and TRBJ2-3, with D unresolved. Germline V gene data show CDR1 as SQVTM and CDR2 as ANQGSEA. Trimming took 1 base from V and 0 from J, leaving 5 bases between them. This CDR3 is built from 13 residues. The CDR3, as DNA: TGCAGCGTTGAAGGCAGGAGCACAGATACGCAGTATTTT. This sequence encodes CSVEGRSTDTQYF.

The chain combines TRBV4-3 with TRBJ1-1; D ambiguous. This CDR3 spans 14 amino acids. Germline assignment: CDR1 LGHNA and CDR2 YSLEER. V was shortened by 0 bases and J by 0 bases, with 5 bases between the two germline ends. The CDR3 nucleotides read TGCGCCAGCAGCCAAGATTCGGTGAACACTGAAGCTTTCTTT. It is translated as CASSQDSVNTEAFF.

This clone was seen once. This rearrangement joins TRBV30 to TRBJ2-6, with 7 bases aligning to TRBD1. Germline CDR1 GTSNPN, CDR2 SVGIG (reference sequence). The CDR3 has 14 residues. The J segment lost 11 bases and the V segment lost 4 bases, leaving 11 bases of the junction unmatched. CDR3 loop: CAWNSGQVYDVLTF. CDR3 DNA sequence: TGTGCCTGGAACTCCGGACAGGTCTACGACGTCCTGACTTTC.

The table lists this clone with a count of one. J is TRBJ1-5 and V is TRBV6-1; perhaps TRBD1 as D (5 bases). Germline V CDR1 and CDR2: MNHNS, SASEGT. V dropped 6 bases and J dropped 2 bases, with 8 bases sitting between them. CDR3 length: 13 amino acids. The CDR3 protein is CASSPGGNQPQHF. The CDR3 DNA is TGTGCCAGCAGCCCGGGGGGCAATCAGCCCCAGCATTTT.

V is TRBV15 and J is TRBJ1-6; D not resolved. Trimming pared 4 bases from V and 12 bases from J, leaving 7 bases between. From germline, CDR1 is LNHNV and CDR2 YYDKDF (reference sequence). This CDR3 region has 11 residues. In DNA, the CDR3 is TGTGCCACCAGCACTGTCTTACCCCTCCACTTT. Residues: CATSTVLPLHF.

The CDR3 sequence is CASSRGSVKNIQYF. For the CDR3, the DNA is TGTGCCAGCTCCAGGGGGTCGGTCAAAAACATTCAGTACTTC. The chain carries TRBV27 and TRBJ2-4, with TRBD1 matching 7 bases. This CDR3 contains 14 residues. After removal of 8 bases from V and 3 bases from J, the junction contained 7 bases not matched to a gene. The germline gives CDR1 MNHEY, CDR2 SMNVEV (reference sequence).

The chain recombines TRBV5-5 with TRBJ2-6; D not certain. Germline lookup yields CDR1 SGHKS and CDR2 YYEKEE (reference sequence). The CDR3 is made up of 18 amino acids. The V gene lost 0 bases and the J gene lost 0 bases, with 13 bases spanning the gap. CDR3 DNA: TGTGCCAGCAGCTTGGGGGCAGGAACCTACTCTGGGGCCAACGTCCTGACTTTC. Encoded protein: CASSLGAGTYSGANVLTF.

This clone was seen a handful of times. The V call is TRBV7-3, the J call TRBJ2-7; D is possibly TRBD1 (6 bases). CDR3 length: 14 residues. V was pared by 5 bases and J by 0 bases, with 11 bases between. Germline V gives CDR1 SGHTA, CDR2 FQGTGA. Written as DNA, the CDR3 is TGTGCCAGCAGCCCCGACAGGTACTCCTACGAGCAGTACTTC. Translated: CASSPDRYSYEQYF.

The chain joins TRBV28 to TRBJ1-5; D uncertain. The CDR3 sequence is 14 residues long. V was trimmed by 2 bases and J by 5 bases, leaving 10 bases between them. CDR1 and CDR2 (germline): MDHEN, SYDVKM. The chain's CDR3 is CASSLVYRDQPQHF. In DNA, the CDR3 is TGTGCCAGCAGTTTAGTTTACAGAGATCAGCCCCAGCATTTT. Supplemented by reference TRBV28 and TRBJ1-5, the full variable domain reads DVKVTQSSRYLVKRTGEKVFLECVQDMDHENMFWYRQDPGLGLRLIYFSYDVKMKEKGDIPEGYSVSREKKERFSLILESASTNQTSMYLCASSLVYRDQPQHFGDGTRLSIL.

CDR3 sequence reads: CASSNTNGGETQYF. The CDR3 DNA reads TGTGCCAGCAGCAATACAAACGGGGGGGAGACCCAGTACTTC. The V gene is TRBV7-6, the J gene TRBJ2-5; 7 bases agree with TRBD2. The length of the CDR3 is 14 residues. Germline loops: CDR1 SGHVS, CDR2 FNYEAQ. V lost 5 bases, J lost 5 bases, and 8 bases stayed unmatched. Looking up the rest from reference TRBV7-6 and TRBJ2-5 gives the full variable domain: GAGVSQSPRYKVTKRGQDVALRCDPISGHVSLYWYRQALGQGPEFLTYFNYEAQQDKSGLPNDRFSAERPEGSISTLTIQRTEQRDSAMYRCASSNTNGGETQYFGPGTRLLVL.

The V and J genes are TRBV4-3 and TRBJ2-7, with D perhaps matching TRBD2 (5 bases). Trimming took 0 bases from V and 5 from J, leaving 11 bases between them. The CDR3 is 14 residues long. The germline V gene encodes CDR1 LGHNA and CDR2 YSLEER. CDR3 bases: TGCGCCAGCAGCCAAGATCGGGGAAGGGACGAGCAGTACTTC. It codes for CASSQDRGRDEQYF.